This is a list of T cell receptor beta chains from one sample in a study of shared clonotypes between healthy human individuals. Assay: immunoSEQ multiplex PCR; the TCRdb copy retains only in-frame clones and omits some. The repertoire includes some 690,000 clones, 90% of them detected once, and more than 30% sits in the top ten. The sequenced sample consisted of memory CD8+ T cells from PBMCs. These receptors were collected from a man between 18 and 29 years old in good health. Some clones in this sample may be carry-over from other donors' samples. The conserved cysteine and the conserved F or W are not part of the CDR3 here. The order of the fields is V gene, J gene, CDR3 protein.

>TRBV19|TRBJ2-1
ASSIDRDSYNEQF
>TRBV19|TRBJ1-1
ASRSGSWGTGGTEAF
>TRBV27|TRBJ2-1
ASSLDSSNEQF
>TRBV7-9|TRBJ1-2
ASSLVAGSNYGYT
>TRBV4-1|TRBJ1-1
ASSHEDGQLNMNTEAF
>TRBV7-2|TRBJ2-3
ASSIISTDTQY
>TRBV27|TRBJ2-7
ASSFQRDVPYEQY
>TRBV7-9|TRBJ2-1
ASSLVVREQF
>TRBV5-1|TRBJ2-7
ASCVGSGAYEQY
>TRBV27|TRBJ1-5
ASSLLAGQPQH
>TRBV19|TRBJ1-5
ASSIPTTGSQPQH
>TRBV11-2|TRBJ2-1
ASSPTSGSSYNEQF
>TRBV11-3|TRBJ2-1
ASSLGGRAAYNEQF
>TRBV6-6|TRBJ2-3
ASSYSDDTQY
>TRBV9|TRBJ1-5
ASSVGTARNQPQH
>TRBV7-8|TRBJ2-1
ASSLVTSSYNEQF
>TRBV27|TRBJ2-1
ASSLSRSLYNEQF
>TRBV19|TRBJ2-7
ASSIRAGLLEQY
>TRBV28|TRBJ2-2
ASSRWATGELF
>TRBV4-2|TRBJ1-2
ASSQKPQGWGRDNGYT
>TRBV7-2|TRBJ2-7
ASSLTGEQY
>TRBV7-2|TRBJ2-1
ASSLKTSGTTYNEQF
>TRBV27|TRBJ2-2
ASSSGLTGELF
>TRBV4-1|TRBJ2-7
ASSQSEYYEQY
>TRBV15|TRBJ1-1
ATSRDRTGDTEAF
>TRBV6-5|TRBJ2-7
ASSPDKYEQY
>TRBV7-9|TRBJ2-1
ASTQKGTAINNEQF